This entry lists 18 T cell receptor beta chains sequenced from one sample in a study of T cell repertoires in aging, cancer and after chemotherapy. TRB rearrangements spanning V, D and J were amplified using mixed TRB-A/B primers. In TCRdb, the multiplex PCR reads were re-called with MiXCR into one record per CDR3 protein. The sample lists about 3,000 distinct CDR3 sequences, around 21% occurring once. Amplification of TCR beta used genomic DNA extracted from peripheral blood. The sequenced sample was blood. These receptors came from a human donor with a solid tumor.

The CDR3 sequence: CASSLLGQGDTEAFF. CDR3 DNA: TGTGCCAGCAGTTTGTTAGGACAGGGGGACACTGAAGCTTTCTTT. The genes are TRBV6-5 and TRBJ1-1, with 10 nucleotides matching TRBD1. V shed 4 bases and J 3 bases; nucleotides not matched to a gene: 5. CDR1 is MNHEY, CDR2 SVGAGI, per germline. The CDR3 is 15 residues long.

The V call is TRBV4-3, the J call TRBJ2-1; 8 bases fit TRBD2. The CDR3 is 15 residues long. CDR1 is LGHNA and CDR2 is YSLEER in the germline V gene. V gave up 4 bases and J gave up 6 bases; unmatched junction bases: 8. The CDR3 sequence: CASSPGTSLINEQFF. CDR3 in DNA: TGCGCCAGCAGCCCTGGGACTAGTTTGATCAATGAGCAGTTCTTC.

J is TRBJ1-2 and V is TRBV6-5; 7 bases map to TRBD1. J gave up 10 bases and V 5 bases, and 10 bases lay outside the gene matches. The CDR3 spans 13 residues. The germline V gene has CDR1 MNHEY and CDR2 SVGAGI. The CDR3 DNA reads as TGTGCCAGCAGTCCCCTAGGGGGCTATAACTACACCTTC. It specifies CASSPLGGYNYTF.

V and J are TRBV12-3 or TRBV12-4 and TRBJ2-3, with 14 bases lining up with TRBD2. This CDR3 has 18 residues. V shed 5 bases and J 2 bases; nucleotides not matched to a gene: 9. The CDR3 sequence: CASSRTSGGSPPTDTQYF. The DNA for the CDR3 is TGTGCCAGCAGTCGGACTAGCGGGGGGTCCCCCCCCACAGATACGCAGTATTTT.

To note about this clonotype: It may be a read error: a sequence one base away is much more abundant. J is TRBJ1-1 and V is TRBV19, with D possibly matching TRBD1 (6 bases). CDR1 LNHDA and CDR2 SQIVND come from the germline V gene (reference sequence). CDR3 length equals 13 residues. As DNA, the CDR3 is TGTGCCAGTAGACTGGGTAGGGGGACTGAAGCTCTCTTT. The encoded protein is CASRLGRGTEALF.

This clonotype was observed a handful of times. The V gene is TRBV7-9, the J gene TRBJ1-5; D possibly corresponds to TRBD1 (6 bases). The CDR3 is 17 residues long. Deletions cut 4 bases from V and 2 bases from J, with 18 bases between. The germline CDR1 and CDR2 sequences are SEHNR and FQNEAQ (reference sequence). In nucleotides, the CDR3 is TGTGCCAGCAGCTATTACTCAGGGGAGGCGGGCAATCAGCCCCAGCATTTT. This codes for CASSYYSGEAGNQPQHF.

The chain links TRBV4-1 to TRBJ1-6, with 8 bases fitting TRBD1. CDR1 is MGHRA and CDR2 is YSYEKL in the germline V gene. The CDR3 loop spans 14 amino acids. J was trimmed by 10 bases and V by 3 bases; bases with no gene match: 5. The chain's CDR3 is CASSHGQGSSPLHF. The CDR3 nucleotides are TGCGCCAGCAGCCACGGACAGGGTAGCTCACCCCTCCACTTT.

There are a few counts of this clonotype. This sequence joins TRBV5-4 and TRBJ2-3; 13 positions match TRBD2. The CDR3 has 17 amino acids. Germline CDR1 is SGHNT and CDR2 is YYREEE (reference sequence). The ends lost 1 base at V and 1 base at J; junction bases unmatched: 3. The CDR3 here is CASSLRLAGGRTDTQYF. Here the CDR3 DNA reads TGTGCCAGCAGCTTGAGACTAGCGGGGGGCCGCACAGATACGCAGTATTTT.

With regard to this clonotype: One junction end does not reproduce the germline sequence, and a read error may be involved. V gene TRBV5-6 combines with J gene TRBJ2-3; tentative D call: TRBD1 (6 bases). The germline CDR1 and CDR2 sequences are SGHDT and YYEEEE. The CDR3 totals 13 residues. CDR3 nucleotides: TGCGCCAGCAGCTTTCAGGGGACCGATACGCAGTATTTT. Its translation: CASSFQGTDTQYF.

This chain uses TRBV20-1 with TRBJ2-7, with a possible D match to TRBD2 (6 bases). The V end was cut by 5 bases, the J end by 2 bases, with 13 bases between. Germline V gene sequence: CDR1 DFQATT, CDR2 SNEGSKA (reference sequence). The CDR3 consists of 13 residues. The chain's CDR3 is CSAPGTSPYEQYF. The CDR3 nucleotides are TGCAGTGCTCCCGGGACTTCCCCCTACGAGCAGTACTTC.

The DNA of the CDR3 is TGCAGTCCCCGAGCGGGGCGGGACACTGAAGCTTTCTTT. As protein: CSPRAGRDTEAFF. The gene calls are TRBV20-1 and TRBJ1-1; tentatively, D is TRBD1 (5 bases). Between the trimmed V and J ends, which lost 8 bases and 3 bases, there was a span of 16 bases. The germline V gene encodes CDR1 DFQATT and CDR2 SNEGSKA (reference sequence). The CDR3 extends over 13 amino acids.

The chain uses TRBV20-1 and TRBJ2-7; 12 bases are a match to TRBD2. The CDR3 extends over 19 amino acids. V trimming: 1 base; J trimming: 1 base; junction bases outside the gene matches: 14. The germline gives CDR1 DFQATT, CDR2 SNEGSKA (reference sequence). CDR3 DNA sequence: TGCAGTGCTAGAGTACGGACTAGCGGGGTATCGATCGATTCCTACGAGCAGTACTTC. As protein: CSARVRTSGVSIDSYEQYF.

The CDR3 spells CASSTGTGNSPLHF. The CDR3 bases are TGTGCCAGCAGCACCGGGACAGGGAATTCACCCCTCCACTTT. This chain connects TRBV5-4 to TRBJ1-6, with 9 bases lining up with TRBD1. CDR3 length: 14 amino acids. Germline values: CDR1 SGHNT, CDR2 YYREEE (reference sequence). Unmatched junction bases numbered 3, after V lost 4 bases and J lost 7 bases.

This clonotype is classed as medium-sized. The CDR3 DNA follows: TGTGCCAGCAGCCTCTGGGACAGGGGGCACGAGCAGTACTTC. Translation gives CASSLWDRGHEQYF. The rearrangement joins TRBV6-5 to TRBJ2-7; 12 bases line up with TRBD1. Germline CDR1 reads MNHEY; CDR2 reads SVGAGI. The ends lost 6 bases at V and 5 bases at J; junction bases unmatched: 5. The CDR3 length is 14 residues.

Concerning this clonotype itself: A much larger clone lies one base from this, so it may be a read error. The genes are TRBV6-5 and TRBJ2-7, with D unclear. Germline loops: CDR1 MNHEY, CDR2 SVGAGI. The length of the CDR3 is 13 residues. CDR3: CTSSYSLTYEQYF. In DNA form, the CDR3 reads TGTACCAGCAGTTACAGTCTGACCTACGAGCAGTACTTC.

With respect to this clonotype: Being one base from a much bigger clone, this may be a read error. The chain recombines TRBV6-2 or TRBV6-3 with TRBJ2-2, with TRBD2 identical over 9 bases. Unmatched junction bases numbered 10, after V lost 4 bases and J lost 7 bases. The length of the CDR3 is 16 residues. Germline V lookup: CDR1 MNHEY, CDR2 SVGEGT. This CDR3 is CASSFRASGEIGELFF. DNA of the CDR3: TGTGCCAGCAGTTTCCGGGCTAGCGGGGAGATCGGGGAGCTGTTTTTT.

The J gene is TRBJ1-3, the V gene TRBV11-2; no clear D gene. Germline lookup yields CDR1 SGHAT and CDR2 FQNNGV. The CDR3 loop spans 14 amino acids. Between the trimmed V and J ends, which lost 0 bases and 10 bases, there was a span of 13 bases. This chain's CDR3 is CASSLEVGPGTIYF. The DNA for the CDR3 is TGTGCCAGCAGCTTAGAAGTCGGTCCGGGGACCATATATTTT. The whole variable domain, filled in from reference TRBV11-2 and TRBJ1-3, reads EAGVAQSPRYKIIEKRQSVAFWCNPISGHATLYWYQQILGQGPKLLIQFQNNGVVDDSQLPKDRFSAERLKGVDSTLKIQPAKLEDSAVYLCASSLEVGPGTIYFGEGSWLTVV.

This chain links TRBV7-9 with TRBJ1-5, with 10 bases matching TRBD1. Trimming at V came to 5 bases and at J to 1 base, leaving 5 bases not matched to a gene. This CDR3 is 16 amino acids long. Germline CDR1 reads SEHNR; CDR2 reads FQNEAQ (reference sequence). CDR3 sequence reads: CASSPDRGRSNQPQHF. Written as DNA, the CDR3 is TGTGCCAGCAGCCCAGACAGGGGGCGAAGCAATCAGCCCCAGCATTTT.